These 20 T cell receptor beta chains were all obtained from the same sample, sequenced in a study of T cell repertoires in cytomegalovirus infection. TCRdb called the reads again in MiXCR, with one record for every CDR3 protein. The profile shows about 340,000 distinct CDR3 sequences, approximately 32% of them singletons. These TCRs are of unknown antigen specificity. The sample consisted of cultured PBMCs, taken from culture after CMV antigen stimulation. These receptors all come from a human donor in good health (CMV status not recorded). Some clones in this sample may be carry-over from other donors' samples.

This chain links TRBV6-6 with TRBJ1-5; D uncertain. Germline V CDR1 and CDR2: MNHNY, SVGAGI (reference sequence). The CDR3 contains 11 residues. The V gene lost 6 bases and the J gene lost 10 bases, with 10 bases spanning the gap. CDR3 region: CASRQENPQHF. As DNA, the CDR3 is TGTGCCAGCAGGCAGGAAAATCCCCAGCATTTT.

The chain's CDR3 is CASSQREGATNEKLFF. The DNA of the CDR3 is TGCGCCAGCAGCCAGCGAGAGGGGGCAACTAATGAAAAACTGTTTTTT. The V call is TRBV4-1, the J call TRBJ1-4; D might be TRBD1 (6 bases). Germline V CDR1 and CDR2: MGHRA, YSYEKL. The CDR3 loop spans 16 amino acids. V was cut by 3 bases and J by 0 bases, with 11 bases left in between.

The CDR3 DNA reads as TGTGCCAGCAGCCCTCTAGAGCCCGGGGAGCTGTTTTTT. It yields the protein CASSPLEPGELFF. This rearrangement joins TRBV5-4 to TRBJ2-2; D is unresolved. With 4 bases removed from V and 6 bases from J, the gap between germline ends came to 10 bases. CDR3 length equals 13 residues. Germline lookup yields CDR1 SGHNT and CDR2 YYREEE (reference sequence).

The V call is TRBV20-1, the J call TRBJ2-3; 12 positions agree with TRBD2. The CDR3 is 16 amino acids. Trimming took 6 bases from V and 3 from J; bases not matched to a gene: 10. Germline values: CDR1 DFQATT, CDR2 SNEGSKA (reference sequence). The CDR3 loop reads CSAQPRTSGMTDTQYF. The CDR3 nucleotides are TGCAGTGCGCAGCCAAGGACTAGCGGGATGACAGATACGCAGTATTTT.

This clonotype was seen only a few times. This rearrangement joins TRBV6-1 to TRBJ1-4; no firm D call. Trimming removed 5 bases at V and 10 bases at J, with 11 bases between. The CDR3 is 12 residues long. CDR1 and CDR2 (germline): MNHNS, SASEGT. The CDR3 DNA follows: TGTGCCAGCAGTTCCGCAGGAGGAAAACTGTTTTTT. It specifies CASSSAGGKLFF.

This clonotype was seen a handful of times. The chain links TRBV6-6 to TRBJ2-4; 9 positions match TRBD2. Germline V gives CDR1 MNHNY, CDR2 SVGAGI (reference sequence). This CDR3 has 14 residues. V lost 4 bases and J lost 8; bases outside the gene matches: 6. The CDR3 loop is CASSFLAGRDIQYF. The CDR3 coding sequence is TGTGCCAGCAGTTTTCTAGCGGGGCGGGACATTCAGTACTTC.

The rearrangement links TRBV9 to TRBJ2-1; tentative D call: TRBD1 (6 bases). Per germline, CDR1 SGDLS and CDR2 YYNGEE. With 0 bases removed from V and 3 bases from J, the gap between germline ends came to 13 bases. The CDR3 has 16 residues. CDR3 DNA: TGTGCCAGCAGCGTAGCGGGGACAAGCTACTACAATGAGCAGTTCTTC. Protein product: CASSVAGTSYYNEQFF.

The chain combines TRBV7-2 with TRBJ2-1; D unresolved. This CDR3 comprises 14 residues. CDR1 SGHTA and CDR2 FQGNSA come from the germline V gene. V gave up 1 base and J gave up 8 bases, with 12 bases separating them. The CDR3 nucleotides read TGTGCCAGCAGCTTAGTTGGTAGCCGTGATGAGCAGTTCTTC. Protein: CASSLVGSRDEQFF. Full variable domain (missing parts from reference TRBV7-2 and TRBJ2-1): GAGVSQSPSNKVTEKGKDVELRCDPISGHTALYWYRQSLGQGLEFLIYFQGNSAPDKSGLPSDRFSAERTGGSVSTLTIQRTQQEDSAVYLCASSLVGSRDEQFFGPGTRLTVL.

This clonotype was seen once. This chain links TRBV20-1 with TRBJ1-1; D gene unclear. This CDR3 has 13 amino acids. In germline, CDR1 is DFQATT, CDR2 SNEGSKA (reference sequence). V dropped 1 base and J dropped 3 bases, with 9 bases sitting between them. The CDR3 is CSARGFVDTEAFF. The CDR3 DNA is TGCAGTGCTAGAGGTTTTGTGGACACTGAAGCTTTCTTT.

This clonotype came up many times. This chain joins TRBV6-1 and TRBJ1-6; D unresolved. This CDR3 contains 17 residues. Germline V gene lookup returns CDR1 MNHNS and CDR2 SASEGT. The V end was cut by 5 bases, the J end by 0 bases, with 14 bases between. The CDR3 sequence: CASSSPGGNSYNSPLHF. CDR3 nucleotide sequence: TGTGCCAGCAGTTCCCCTGGAGGGAACTCCTATAATTCACCCCTCCACTTT.

The chain carries TRBV19 and TRBJ2-7; D is perhaps TRBD2 (5 bases). The CDR3 spans 11 residues. The germline CDR1 and CDR2 sequences are LNHDA and SQIVND (reference sequence). V was clipped by 6 bases and J by 7 bases, with 10 bases between them. CDR3 bases: TGTGCCAGTAGCATCGGACTGGAGCAGTACTTC. The encoded protein is CASSIGLEQYF.

This clonotype occurred a few times. V gene TRBV12-3 or TRBV12-4 combines with J gene TRBJ2-5; 7 positions agree with TRBD1. J was trimmed by 2 bases and V by 6 bases; bases with no gene match: 6. The CDR3 length is 14 residues. CDR3 DNA sequence: TGTGCCAGCAGAAGGGGACAGCTACAAGAGACCCAGTACTTC. Encoded protein: CASRRGQLQETQYF.

The chain is built from TRBV6-1 and TRBJ1-3; unclear D gene. This CDR3 has 14 amino acids. The germline V and J ends were trimmed by 0 bases and 2 bases, with 5 bases remaining between them. CDR1 is MNHNS, CDR2 SASEGT, per germline. The CDR3 region is CASSEALPGNTIYF. CDR3 sequence (DNA): TGTGCCAGCAGTGAAGCGCTCCCTGGAAACACCATATATTTT.

As concerns this clonotype: The junction does not match germline at one end; this may be a read error. The chain has TRBV5-1 and TRBJ2-2; D may correspond to TRBD1 or TRBD2 (5 bases each). The CDR3 is made up of 15 amino acids. CDR1 and CDR2 from the germline V gene are SGHRS and YFSETQ. The CDR3 protein is CASSPGTRNIGELFF. CDR3 coding DNA: TGCGCCAGCAGTCCCGGGACCCGTAACATCGGGGAGCTGTTTTTT.

The chain employs TRBV28 and TRBJ2-6; 8 bases align to TRBD1. The CDR3 is 16 residues long. Looked up from germline, CDR1 is MDHEN and CDR2 is SYDVKM. V shed 6 bases and J 3 bases; nucleotides not matched to a gene: 7. The CDR3 is CASRFPTGDGANVLTF. CDR3 nucleotides: TGTGCCAGCAGATTCCCGACAGGGGATGGGGCCAACGTCCTGACTTTC.

This clonotype was recorded many times. V gene TRBV7-8 combines with J gene TRBJ2-7; weak D call: TRBD2 (6 bases). The CDR3 spans 14 residues. Germline values: CDR1 SGHVS, CDR2 FQNEAQ. V was clipped by 1 base and J by 9 bases, with 16 bases between them. The CDR3 DNA is TGTGCCAGCAGCTTAGTGGGACTGTCAGGAACGCAGTACTTC. This codes for CASSLVGLSGTQYF.

This rearrangement joins TRBV20-1 to TRBJ2-2; TRBD1 agrees at 8 bases. Looked up from germline, CDR1 is DFQATT and CDR2 is SNEGSKA (reference sequence). The ends lost 0 bases at V and 1 base at J; junction bases unmatched: 4. This CDR3 comprises 16 residues. The CDR3: CSARDWGTGNTGELFF. DNA for the CDR3: TGCAGTGCTAGAGATTGGGGGACAGGGAACACCGGGGAGCTGTTTTTT.

This chain links TRBV4-2 with TRBJ1-2; D gene uncertain. The CDR3 loop spans 13 amino acids. Germline V gene lookup returns CDR1 LGHNA and CDR2 YNFKEQ. V lost 0 bases to trimming and J lost 6 bases, with 8 bases between them. The CDR3, as DNA: TGTGCCAGCAGCCAAGATTCGAGGGATGGCTACACCTTC. The encoded protein is CASSQDSRDGYTF.

This clonotype was seen repeatedly, ten times or more. The V call is TRBV7-2, the J call TRBJ2-3; possible D gene TRBD1, 6 bases. The ends were cut back, 5 bases at V and 1 base at J, with 13 bases in the middle. The length of the CDR3 is 15 residues. The V gene's germline CDR1 is SGHTA and CDR2 FQGNSA. CDR3 residues: CASSQQGQGTDTQYF. DNA of the CDR3: TGTGCCAGCAGCCAACAGGGTCAAGGCACAGATACGCAGTATTTT.

The rearrangement uses TRBV11-2 and TRBJ2-3; perhaps TRBD2 as D (5 bases). The CDR3 has 11 amino acids. V was pared by 5 bases and J by 9 bases, with 9 bases between. Germline CDR1 is SGHAT and CDR2 is FQNNGV. The CDR3 is CASSPTGTQYF. CDR3 DNA sequence: TGTGCCAGCAGCCCGACGGGAACGCAGTATTTT.